This T cell receptor beta chain was recovered during a study of shared clonotypes between healthy human individuals. In the study's own analysis: With immunoSEQ giving junction-only sequences and no quality scores, filtering differed. The repertoire was sequenced with immunoSEQ multiplex PCR; TCRdb's copy has only in-frame clones and lacks some. V and J calls and clone size are as listed in that table; D and trimming were resolved from the DNA. The sample has over 150,000 clones, about 68% seen once. The V gene lost 2 bases and the J gene lost 3 bases, with 11 bases spanning the gap. CDR1 MNHEY and CDR2 SVGAGI come from the germline V gene. There are 14 residues in the CDR3. Regarding this clone: Its antigen is still unknown.

Study-level points and caveats: Generally, estimated richness proved larger in naive subsets than it did in memory subsets. Rarefaction showed sorted-subset sequencing was incomplete despite large depth.

The chain employs TRBV6-5 and TRBJ2-7; no reliable D call. The sequenced sample was memory CD4+ T cells sorted from blood. Noted subset: CD45RA-negative fraction. This clonotype was sampled from a man aged 30-40 years in good health. CDR3 DNA: TGTGCCAGCAGTTACGGGCGGAGTAACTACGAGCAGTACTTC. Translated, it gives CASSYGRSNYEQYF.